This T cell receptor (beta chain) comes out of a study of blood T cell repertoires in COVID-19. Some clones are missing from TCRdb's copy, which holds only in-frame ones; the method was immunoSEQ multiplex PCR. Here the sample spans a few hundred thousand clones, 86% being singletons. Germline values: CDR1 SGHTA, CDR2 FQGNSA. With 5 bases removed from V and 2 bases from J, the gap between germline ends came to 9 bases. There are 13 residues in the CDR3. Remarks on this clone: Other nucleotide sequences from this sample produce the same CDR3.

The TCR comes from a woman between 25 and 40 years old with active or convalescent COVID-19. The rearrangement joins TRBV7-2 to TRBJ1-1; weak D call: TRBD1 (5 bases). The sequenced material came from peripheral blood. CDR3 loop: CASSLRGNTEAFF. The CDR3 DNA follows: TGTGCCAGCAGCCTAAGGGGAAACACTGAAGCTTTCTTT.